Listed below are T cell receptor beta chains from one sample, sequenced in a study of immune characterization of retroperitoneal liposarcoma. TCRdb re-called the PCR reads with MiXCR, one entry per CDR3 protein. The sample yields about 11,000 distinct CDR3 sequences, approximately 46% seen once. The sequenced sample consisted of tumor tissue. Receptors were obtained from a female donor with retroperitoneal liposarcoma. Both conserved end residues are part of each CDR3. A D gene is named only where the DNA matches it firmly. The size entry is marked missing in some rows and otherwise reads once, few, many or a size class.

abundance	len	v_gene	d_gene	j_gene	CDR3nt	CDR3aa
.	15	TRBV12-3/TRBV12-4	TRBD2	TRBJ2-5	TGTGCCAGCAGTTCCGAGCGGGGGGGGGGCGATGAGCAGTACTTC	CASSSERGGGDEQYF
.	15	TRBV6-1	TRBD2	TRBJ2-1	TGTGCCAGCAGTGCGGGACTAGCGGGAGTTAATGAGCAGTTCTTC	CASSAGLAGVNEQFF
.	13	TRBV6-1	.	TRBJ2-1	TGTGCCAGCAGTGAAAACTCTGGCTACGAGCAGTTCTTC	CASSENSGYEQFF
medium-sized	16	TRBV7-2	TRBD1	TRBJ2-1	TGTGCCAGCAGCTTAGTTGTCGACAGGGTAGGATTTGAGCAGTTCTTC	CASSLVVDRVGFEQFF
.	12	TRBV6-5	.	TRBJ1-1	TGTGCCAGCAAACGTTTGAACACTGAAGCTTTCTTT	CASKRLNTEAFF
.	15	TRBV28	TRBD1	TRBJ2-5	TGTGCCAGCAGGGGAGGGGGACAGGGGGCAGGAGAGCAGTACTTC	CASRGGGQGAGEQYF
.	14	TRBV25-1	.	TRBJ2-2	TGTGCCAGCAGTGATCGGGGGAACACCGGGGAGCTGTTTTTT	CASSDRGNTGELFF
few	16	TRBV27	.	TRBJ2-3	TGTGCCAGCAGTGTCAACCTAGGGGCTAGCACAGATACGCAGTATTTT	CASSVNLGASTDTQYF
.	13	TRBV6-1	.	TRBJ2-5	TGTGCCAGCAGTTCCGAGATCCAAGAGACCCAGTACTTC	CASSSEIQETQYF
medium-sized	12	TRBV6-1	.	TRBJ2-5	TGTGCCAGCAGGCTGAATCAAGAGACCCAGTACTTC	CASRLNQETQYF
medium-sized	14	TRBV6-1	.	TRBJ1-2	TGTGCCAGCAGTGAATATACAGGGTTAGATGGCTACACCTTC	CASSEYTGLDGYTF
.	19	TRBV10-1	TRBD1	TRBJ1-4	TGCGCCAGCAGTGAGTCGAGTAGACTAAGGGACAGGTTTAATGAAAAACTGTTTTTT	CASSESSRLRDRFNEKLFF
large	14	TRBV7-2	TRBD2	TRBJ2-1	TGTGCCAGCAGCTTAGATCCTAGCGGCTACGAGCAGTTCTTC	CASSLDPSGYEQFF
few	20	TRBV6-1	TRBD2	TRBJ2-5	TGTGCCAGCAGCCTGGACCTCAGACTAGCGGGAGGGCCGTCCCAAGAGACCCAGTACTTC	CASSLDLRLAGGPSQETQYF
medium-sized	12	TRBV6-1	.	TRBJ2-7	TGTGCCAGCGCCGACACTCCCTACGAGCAGTACTTC	CASADTPYEQYF
.	12	TRBV27	.	TRBJ2-1	TGTGCCAGCAGCAACAGGGGAGGAGAGCAGTTCTTC	CASSNRGGEQFF
medium-sized	14	TRBV6-1	.	TRBJ2-7	TGTGCCAGCAGTGAACGTGTCGCCGGCAATGAGCAGTACTTC	CASSERVAGNEQYF
few	14	TRBV6-1	.	TRBJ2-7	TGTGCCAGCAGTGAAGGGCCCTCCTCCTACGAGCAGTACTTC	CASSEGPSSYEQYF
.	16	TRBV11-2	TRBD2	TRBJ2-7	TGTGCCAGCAGCTTGGGGGGGGTTAGCTACTACAATGAGCAGTACTTC	CASSLGGVSYYNEQYF
medium-sized	13	TRBV12-3/TRBV12-4	.	TRBJ2-7	TGTGCCAGCAGTTTAGCCAATCCAGGCGAGCAGTACTTC	CASSLANPGEQYF
.	15	TRBV12-3/TRBV12-4	.	TRBJ2-7	TGTGCCAGCAGCGAAGGCGAGGGGGGCTCCTACGAGCAGTACTTC	CASSEGEGGSYEQYF
few	13	TRBV12-3/TRBV12-4	.	TRBJ2-7	TGTGCCAGCAGCCCGGAGGGGTTCTACGAGCAGTACTTC	CASSPEGFYEQYF
once	15	TRBV6-1	.	TRBJ2-7	TGTGCCAGCAGTGAAGTTAGCGGAGCTACCTACGAGCAGTACTTC	CASSEVSGATYEQYF
few	15	TRBV10-1	.	TRBJ2-2	TGCGCCAGCAGTACTTTGAGGGGAAGCACCGGGGAGCTGTTTTTT	CASSTLRGSTGELFF
few	18	TRBV7-6	TRBD1	TRBJ2-2	TGTGCCAGCAGCCCTAGCCCGACAGGGCCAGCGAACACCGGGGAGCTGTTTTTT	CASSPSPTGPANTGELFF
medium-sized	15	TRBV7-7	TRBD2	TRBJ2-1	TGTGCTAGCAGCTTAGATAGCGGGGGCTACAATGAGCAGTTCTTC	CASSLDSGGYNEQFF
few	15	TRBV6-1	TRBD2	TRBJ2-1	TGTGCCAGCAGCCGGACTAGCGGAGACTACAATGAGCAGTTCTTC	CASSRTSGDYNEQFF
medium-sized	13	TRBV6-1	TRBD2	TRBJ2-5	TGTGCCAGCAGTTGGAGCGGGGCCGAGACCCAGTACTTC	CASSWSGAETQYF
.	14	TRBV12-3/TRBV12-4	.	TRBJ2-7	TGTGCCAGCAGTCCAAACTCTGGGTGGAACGAGCAGTACTTC	CASSPNSGWNEQYF
medium-sized	17	TRBV7-2	TRBD2	TRBJ2-7	TGTGCCAGCAGCTTATATCCTAGCGGGAGGGCCGCCAACGAGCAGTACTTC	CASSLYPSGRAANEQYF
medium-sized	13	TRBV7-6	.	TRBJ2-7	TGTGCCAGCAGCCCGGACATTTCCTACGAGCAGTACTTC	CASSPDISYEQYF
.	12	TRBV7-3	.	TRBJ2-3	TGTGCCAGCAGCTTAGGGGTAGATACGCAGTATTTT	CASSLGVDTQYF
once	13	TRBV10-3	.	TRBJ2-1	TGTGCCATCAGTGAATTACTATACAATGAGCAGTTCTTC	CAISELLYNEQFF
.	16	TRBV6-5	TRBD2	TRBJ2-4	TGTGCCAGCAGTTACGGTGGAATAGCGGGAGTTAACATTCAGTACTTC	CASSYGGIAGVNIQYF
many	14	TRBV7-7	TRBD2	TRBJ2-1	TGTGCCAGCAGCAAGGGACTATCCTACAATGAGCAGTTCTTC	CASSKGLSYNEQFF
.	13	TRBV27	.	TRBJ2-7	TGTGCCAGCAGTTATGGCGGCTTGCGCGAGCAGTACTTC	CASSYGGLREQYF
few	16	TRBV5-3	TRBD2	TRBJ2-1	TGTGCCAGCAGCCCCGGACTAGCGGGGGCCTACAATGAGCAGTTCTTC	CASSPGLAGAYNEQFF
medium-sized	14	TRBV7-2	.	TRBJ2-1	TGTGCCAGCAGCTTAGTTGACTACCAAGAGACCCAGTTCTTC	CASSLVDYQETQFF
few	12	TRBV11-1	.	TRBJ2-7	TGTGCCAGCAGCTACCAATCTAATGAGCAGTACTTC	CASSYQSNEQYF
.	11	TRBV12-3/TRBV12-4	.	TRBJ2-1	TGTGCCAGCAGCACTGGCAATGAGCAGTTCTTC	CASSTGNEQFF
.	17	TRBV10-2	TRBD2	TRBJ2-5	TGCGCCAGCAGCGGGGGACTAGCGGGGGGGTTCCAAGAGACCCAGTACTTC	CASSGGLAGGFQETQYF
.	11	TRBV6-1	.	TRBJ2-1	TGTGCCAGTGGAAGCTCCTACGAGCAGTTCTTC	CASGSSYEQFF
.	15	TRBV6-9	.	TRBJ1-4	TGTGCCAGCAGTTCCGCCGTAGCAACTAATGAAAAACTGTTTTTT	CASSSAVATNEKLFF
.	15	TRBV6-1	TRBD2	TRBJ2-1	TGTGCCAGCAAATCACTAGCGGGAGGGCCGGGTGAGCAGTTCTTC	CASKSLAGGPGEQFF
.	18	TRBV12-3/TRBV12-4	.	TRBJ2-1	TGTGCCAGCAGTTTAATTCGGGGGGCGTCCACTAGGCCCCATGAGCAGTTCTTC	CASSLIRGASTRPHEQFF
few	11	TRBV6-1	.	TRBJ2-5	TGTGCCAGCAGTCCCGGCAATGAGCAGTACTTC	CASSPGNEQYF
medium-sized	15	TRBV7-2	.	TRBJ2-2	TGTGCCAGCAGCTCCGAGGGTGGGAACACCGGGGAGCTGTTTTTT	CASSSEGGNTGELFF
.	12	TRBV6-1	.	TRBJ2-7	TGTGCCAGCAGTGACATGGATCCCGAGCATTACTTC	CASSDMDPEHYF